The rows below give T cell receptor beta chains drawn from one sample of a study of molecular identifiers for immune sequencing clone quantification. TCRdb reprocessed the PCR reads via MiXCR and lists one record per CDR3 protein. The sample consists of more than 450,000 distinct CDR3 sequences, about 25% of them appearing once. Sequenced material: naive CD8+ T cells from blood, with Jurkat cell RNA spiked in. All receptors come from a human donor in good health. Some libraries in this study had Jurkat cell RNA spiked in. The CDR3 runs from the conserved cysteine through the conserved F or W. D genes are given only for firm matches. Rows may omit the clone size; those that give it use once, few, many or a size class.

J	D	size	V	DNA	CDR3
TRBJ1-6	TRBD1	.	TRBV6-5	TGTGCCAGCAGTGACACAGGGGGGATTTCACCCCTCCACTTT	CASSDTGGISPLHF
TRBJ2-2	.	few	TRBV7-9	TGTGCCAGCAGCTTTTTACACCCCGGGGAGCTGTTGTTT	CASSFLHPGELLF
TRBJ1-1	.	few	TRBV27	TGTGCCAGCAGTCCCCTGATAGGGATCACTGAAGCTTTCTTT	CASSPLIGITEAFF
TRBJ2-7	.	.	TRBV5-1	TGCGCCAGCAGCTATGGGGACCGAGCCTACGAGCAGTACTTC	CASSYGDRAYEQYF
TRBJ2-7	.	many	TRBV20-1	TGCAGTGCTAGGCCTTTCTCAGGGGCCTACTACGAGCAGTACTTC	CSARPFSGAYYEQYF
TRBJ2-1	TRBD2	many	TRBV29-1	TGCAGCGTTGAGGGACTAGCGGAATACAATGAGCAGTTCTTC	CSVEGLAEYNEQFF
TRBJ2-6	.	many	TRBV12-3/TRBV12-4	TGTGCCAGCAGTGCCGCCTCTGGGGCCAACGTCCTGACTTTC	CASSAASGANVLTF
TRBJ2-2	.	few	TRBV6-2/TRBV6-3	TGTGCCAGCAGTTCAAAGACAGTGTTGAACACCGGGGAGCTGTTTTTT	CASSSKTVLNTGELFF
TRBJ1-5	.	.	TRBV7-9	TGTGCCAGCAGCCCCGGGGATCGGCCCCAGCATTTT	CASSPGDRPQHF
TRBJ2-2	.	many	TRBV20-1	TGCAGTGCTAGAGATTCCGGGGAGCTGTTTTTT	CSARDSGELFF
TRBJ2-3	TRBD2	.	TRBV28	TGTGCCTGCAGTTTAGCGGGGGATACGCAGTATTTT	CACSLAGDTQYF
TRBJ2-7	TRBD1	few	TRBV28	TGTGCCAGCAGTTCCCTATCCGGGACAGGGGGCTACGAGCAGTACTTC	CASSSLSGTGGYEQYF
TRBJ2-7	TRBD1	.	TRBV30	TGTGCCTGGAGTTTCGGGGACAGCTACGAGCAGTACTTC	CAWSFGDSYEQYF
TRBJ1-1	.	many	TRBV29-1	TGCAGCGTTATCGGGAACACTGAAGCTTTCTTT	CSVIGNTEAFF
TRBJ1-2	TRBD1	.	TRBV2	TGTGCCAGCAGTGAAAAGTCCGGGACAGGGATCTATGGCTACACCTTC	CASSEKSGTGIYGYTF